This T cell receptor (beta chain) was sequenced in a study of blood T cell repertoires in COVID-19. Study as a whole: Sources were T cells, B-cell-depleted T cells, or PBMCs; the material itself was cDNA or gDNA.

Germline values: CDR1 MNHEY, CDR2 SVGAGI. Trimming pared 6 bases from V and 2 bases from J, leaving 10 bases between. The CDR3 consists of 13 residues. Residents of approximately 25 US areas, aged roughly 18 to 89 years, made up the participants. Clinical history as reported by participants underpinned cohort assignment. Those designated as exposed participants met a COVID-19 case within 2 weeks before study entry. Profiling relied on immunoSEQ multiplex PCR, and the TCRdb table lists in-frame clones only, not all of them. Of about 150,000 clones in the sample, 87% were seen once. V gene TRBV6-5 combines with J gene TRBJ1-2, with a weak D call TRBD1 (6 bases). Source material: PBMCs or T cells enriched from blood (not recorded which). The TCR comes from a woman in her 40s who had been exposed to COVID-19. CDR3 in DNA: TGTGCCAGCAGCTACAGGGAGAACTATGGCTACACCTTC. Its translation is CASSYRENYGYTF.